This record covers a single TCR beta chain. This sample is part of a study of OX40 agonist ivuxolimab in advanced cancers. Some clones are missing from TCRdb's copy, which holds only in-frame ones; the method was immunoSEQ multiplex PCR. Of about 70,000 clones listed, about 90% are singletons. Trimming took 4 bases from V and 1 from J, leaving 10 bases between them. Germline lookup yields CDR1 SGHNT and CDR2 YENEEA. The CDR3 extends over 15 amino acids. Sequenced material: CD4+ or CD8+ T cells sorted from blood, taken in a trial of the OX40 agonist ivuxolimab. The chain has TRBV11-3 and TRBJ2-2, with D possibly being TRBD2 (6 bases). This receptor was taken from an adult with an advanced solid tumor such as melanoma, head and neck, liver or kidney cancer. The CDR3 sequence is CASSWDFENTGELFF. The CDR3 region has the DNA TGTGCCAGCAGCTGGGACTTCGAGAACACCGGGGAGCTGTTTTTT.